These 6 T cell receptor beta chains share one sample of origin, sequenced in a study of cytomegalovirus exposure and HLA in healthy donors. This PCR relied on a set of 60 Vbeta primers and 13 Jbeta primers. The protocol was immunoSEQ multiplex PCR, while the TCRdb copy is restricted to in-frame clones and leaves out a portion. The repertoire has about 190,000 clones, over 70% of them found once; the top ten carry roughly 1.7%. Sequencing was carried out using PBMCs. These receptors originate from a man aged 40-49 years in good health and CMV-seropositive.

The chain carries TRBV5-1 and TRBJ1-1, with 8 bases lining up with TRBD1. From germline, CDR1 is SGHRS and CDR2 YFSETQ. V shed 4 bases, J shed 1 base, and the junction held 6 bases outside the gene matches. The CDR3 spans 15 residues. CDR3 in amino acids: CASSHRTGPNTEAFF. CDR3 DNA sequence: TGCGCCAGCAGCCACCGGACAGGGCCGAACACTGAAGCTTTCTTT.

This clone was observed a few times. J is TRBJ1-1 and V is TRBV2, with 8 bases identical to TRBD1. CDR1 SNHLY and CDR2 FYNNEI come from the germline V gene. V lost 4 bases and J lost 1; bases outside the gene matches: 5. CDR3 length: 15 amino acids. The CDR3 DNA reads TGTGCCAGCAGTGTACAGGGGGGCGGGAACACTGAAGCTTTCTTT. Translating it yields CASSVQGGGNTEAFF.

The V and J genes are TRBV28 and TRBJ2-7; TRBD2 matches at 7 bases. CDR1 is MDHEN and CDR2 is SYDVKM in the germline V gene. V lost 10 bases and J lost 6; bases outside the gene matches: 12. This CDR3 spans 13 amino acids. In nucleotides, the CDR3 is TGTGCCACCATTAAGCGGGATCTGGGCGAGCAGTACTTC. Residues: CATIKRDLGEQYF.

This clone was recorded only once. The same CDR3 can be traced to other DNA sequences in this sample. The V and J genes are TRBV7-9 and TRBJ2-5; 13 bases are shared with TRBD2. The germline CDR1 and CDR2 sequences are SEHNR and FQNEAQ (reference sequence). The CDR3 contains 15 residues. J gave up 3 bases and V 5 bases, and 3 bases lay outside the gene matches. CDR3 amino acids: CASSPGLAGEETQYF. In nucleotides, the CDR3 is TGTGCCAGCAGCCCCGGACTAGCGGGAGAAGAGACCCAGTACTTC.

This clone was seen a few times. This rearrangement joins TRBV5-1 to TRBJ1-4, with D hard to call. Germline lookup yields CDR1 SGHRS and CDR2 YFSETQ. CDR3 size: 15 residues. V was shortened by 1 base and J by 3 bases, with 10 bases between the two germline ends. The CDR3 protein is CASSLSTASNEKLFF. The CDR3 DNA reads TGCGCCAGCAGCTTGTCCACAGCTTCTAATGAAAAACTGTTTTTT.

This clone was observed once. The chain joins TRBV28 to TRBJ2-1; no definite D call. In germline, CDR1 is MDHEN, CDR2 SYDVKM. There are 12 residues in the CDR3. The germline V and J ends were trimmed by 5 bases and 7 bases, with 9 bases remaining between them. CDR3 sequence reads: CASSPPTNEQFF. CDR3 in DNA: TGTGCCAGCAGTCCACCCACAAATGAGCAGTTCTTC.